Included here is one T cell receptor (beta chain) sequence, with context. As yet, its antigen is unknown. The investigators isolated CD4+ and CD8+ cells by positive magnetic bead selection and checked their purity by flow cytometry. The sample originates from a study of somatic mutations in cytotoxic T cells in rheumatoid arthritis. Assay used: immunoSEQ multiplex PCR; TCRdb lists only in-frame clones, some missing. The sample carries 13,000 or so clones, over 65% recorded once. General study results and limits: Measured CD8+ T-cell clonality, a value compared between rheumatoid arthritis patients and age-matched healthy controls, did not differ significantly.

The V and J ends lost 3 bases and 4 bases respectively, with 13 bases between them. The CDR3 is 14 amino acids. CDR1 and CDR2 (germline): SGHVS, FQNEAQ. The sequencing sample was made of CD8+ T cells sorted from blood. V is TRBV7-8 and J is TRBJ2-7, with D possibly being TRBD1 (5 bases). The clonotype originates from an adult with rheumatoid arthritis. For the CDR3, the DNA is TGTGCCAGCAGCTTCCAGGGTAGCTGGTACGAGCAGTACTTC. Its protein product is CASSFQGSWYEQYF.